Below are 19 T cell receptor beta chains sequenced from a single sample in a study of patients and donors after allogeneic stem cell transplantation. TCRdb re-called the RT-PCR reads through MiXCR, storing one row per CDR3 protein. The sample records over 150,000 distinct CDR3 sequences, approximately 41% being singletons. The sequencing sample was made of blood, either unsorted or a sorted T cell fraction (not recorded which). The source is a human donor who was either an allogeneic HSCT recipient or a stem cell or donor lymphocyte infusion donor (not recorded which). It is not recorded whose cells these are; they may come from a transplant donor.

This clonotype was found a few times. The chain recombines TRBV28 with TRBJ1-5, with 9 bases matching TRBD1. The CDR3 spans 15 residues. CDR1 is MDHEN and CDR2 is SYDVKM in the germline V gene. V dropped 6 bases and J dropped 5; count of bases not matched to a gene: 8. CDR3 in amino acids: CASRGLGTGHQPQHF. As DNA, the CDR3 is TGTGCCAGCAGGGGCCTAGGGACAGGGCATCAGCCCCAGCATTTT.

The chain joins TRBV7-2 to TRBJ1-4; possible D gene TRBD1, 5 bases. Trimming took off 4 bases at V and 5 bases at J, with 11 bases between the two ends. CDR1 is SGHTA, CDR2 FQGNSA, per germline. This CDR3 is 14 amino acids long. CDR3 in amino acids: CASSWGGSNEKLFF. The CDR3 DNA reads TGTGCCAGCAGCTGGGGGGGTTCCAATGAAAAACTGTTTTTT.

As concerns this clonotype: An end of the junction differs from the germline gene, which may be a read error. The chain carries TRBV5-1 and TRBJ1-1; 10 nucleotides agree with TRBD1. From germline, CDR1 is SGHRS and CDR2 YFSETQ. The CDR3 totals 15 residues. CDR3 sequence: CASSWGTGVNTEAFF. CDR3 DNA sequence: TGCGCCAGCAGCTGGGGGACAGGGGTGAACACTGAAGCCTTCTTT. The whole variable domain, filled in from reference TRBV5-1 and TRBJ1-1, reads KAGVTQTPRYLIKTRGQQVTLSCSPISGHRSVSWYQQTPGQGLQFLFEYFSETQRNKGNFPGRFSGRQFSNSRSEMNVSTLELGDSALYLCASSWGTGVNTEAFFGQGTRLTVV.

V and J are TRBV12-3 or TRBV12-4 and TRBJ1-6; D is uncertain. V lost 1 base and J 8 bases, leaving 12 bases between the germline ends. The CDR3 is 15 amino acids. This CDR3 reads CASSLGGRVDSPLHF. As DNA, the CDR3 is TGTGCCAGCAGTTTAGGAGGGAGGGTGGATTCACCCCTCCACTTT.

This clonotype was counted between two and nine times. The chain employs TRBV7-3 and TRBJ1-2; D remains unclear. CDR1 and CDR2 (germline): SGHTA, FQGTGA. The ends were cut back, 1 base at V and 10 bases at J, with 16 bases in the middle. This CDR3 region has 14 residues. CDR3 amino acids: CASSLIEAPASYTF. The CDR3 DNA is TGTGCCAGCAGCTTAATAGAGGCACCGGCTTCCTACACCTTC.

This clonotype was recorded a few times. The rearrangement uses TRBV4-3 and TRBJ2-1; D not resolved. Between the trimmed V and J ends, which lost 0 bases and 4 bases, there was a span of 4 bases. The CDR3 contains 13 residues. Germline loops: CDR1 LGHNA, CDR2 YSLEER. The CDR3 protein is CASSQDWYNEQFF. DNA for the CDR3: TGCGCCAGCAGCCAAGATTGGTACAATGAGCAGTTCTTC.

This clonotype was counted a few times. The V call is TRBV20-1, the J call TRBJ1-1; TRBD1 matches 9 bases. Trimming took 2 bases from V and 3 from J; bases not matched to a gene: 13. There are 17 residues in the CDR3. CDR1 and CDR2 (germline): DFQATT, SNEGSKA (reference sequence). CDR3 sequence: CSARKFGLTGGDTEAFF. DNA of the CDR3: TGCAGTGCTAGAAAGTTTGGGCTGACAGGGGGGGACACTGAAGCTTTCTTT.

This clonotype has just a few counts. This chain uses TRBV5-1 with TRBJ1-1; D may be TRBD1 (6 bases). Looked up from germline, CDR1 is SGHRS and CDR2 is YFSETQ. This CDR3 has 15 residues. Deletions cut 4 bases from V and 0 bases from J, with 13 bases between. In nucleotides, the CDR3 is TGCGCCAGCAGCCCGGGGGGCGCTATGAACACTGAAGCTTTCTTT. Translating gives CASSPGGAMNTEAFF.

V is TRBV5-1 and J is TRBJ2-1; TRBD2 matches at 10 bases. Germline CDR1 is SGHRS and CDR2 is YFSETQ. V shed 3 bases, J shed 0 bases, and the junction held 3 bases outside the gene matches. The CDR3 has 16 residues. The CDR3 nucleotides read TGCGCCAGCAGCTGGGGACTAGCGAGCTCCTACAATGAGCAGTTCTTC. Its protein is CASSWGLASSYNEQFF.

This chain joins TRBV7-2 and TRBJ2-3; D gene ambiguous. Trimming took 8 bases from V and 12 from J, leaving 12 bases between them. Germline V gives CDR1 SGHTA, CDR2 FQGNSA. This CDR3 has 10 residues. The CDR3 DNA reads TGTGCCAGCCGACTGGGGATTCAGTATTTT. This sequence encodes CASRLGIQYF. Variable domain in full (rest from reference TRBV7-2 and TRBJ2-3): GAGVSQSPSNKVTEKGKDVELRCDPISGHTALYWYRQSLGQGLEFLIYFQGNSAPDKSGLPSDRFSAERTGGSVSTLTIQRTQQEDSAVYLCASRLGIQYFGPGTRLTVL.

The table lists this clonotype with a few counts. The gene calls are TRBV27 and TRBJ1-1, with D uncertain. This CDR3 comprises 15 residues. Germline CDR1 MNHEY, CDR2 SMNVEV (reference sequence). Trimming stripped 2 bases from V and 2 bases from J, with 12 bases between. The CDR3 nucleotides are TGTGCCAGCAGTTTAAGGAGCGGGCTAAACACTGAAGCTTTCTTT. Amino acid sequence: CASSLRSGLNTEAFF.

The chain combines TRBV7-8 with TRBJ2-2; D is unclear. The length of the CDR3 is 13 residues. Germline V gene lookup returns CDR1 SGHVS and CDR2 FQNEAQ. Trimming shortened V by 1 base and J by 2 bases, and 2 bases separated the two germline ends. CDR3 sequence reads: CASSLGNTGELFF. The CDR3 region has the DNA TGTGCCAGCAGCTTAGGAAACACCGGGGAGCTGTTTTTT.

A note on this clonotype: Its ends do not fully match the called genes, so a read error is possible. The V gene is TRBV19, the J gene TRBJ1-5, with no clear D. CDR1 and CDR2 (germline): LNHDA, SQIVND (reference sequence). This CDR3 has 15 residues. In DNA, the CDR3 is TGTGCCAGTAGCATAGGACGGACGAGCAATCAGCCCCAGCATTTT. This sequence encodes CASSIGRTSNQPQHF. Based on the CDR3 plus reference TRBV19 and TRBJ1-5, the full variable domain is DGGITQSPKYLFRKEGQNVTLSCEQNLNHDAMYWYRQDPGQGLRLIYYSQIVNDFQKGDIAEGYSVSREKKESFPLTVTSAQKNPTAFYLCASSIGRTSNQPQHFGDGTRLSIL.

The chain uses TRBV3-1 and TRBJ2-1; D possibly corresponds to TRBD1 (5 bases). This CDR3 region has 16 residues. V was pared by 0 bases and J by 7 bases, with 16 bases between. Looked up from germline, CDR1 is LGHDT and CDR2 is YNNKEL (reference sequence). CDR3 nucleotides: TGTGCCAGCAGCCAAGATTTCGGACACTGGGTAAATGAGCAGTTCTTC. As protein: CASSQDFGHWVNEQFF.

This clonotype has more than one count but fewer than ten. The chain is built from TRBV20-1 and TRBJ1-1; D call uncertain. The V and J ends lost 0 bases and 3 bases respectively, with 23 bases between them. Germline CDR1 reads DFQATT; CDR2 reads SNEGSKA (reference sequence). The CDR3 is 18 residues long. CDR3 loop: CSARDHGFFGGSHTEAFF. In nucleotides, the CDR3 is TGCAGTGCTAGAGATCATGGGTTTTTCGGCGGATCTCACACTGAAGCTTTCTTT.

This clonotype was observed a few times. CDR3 region: CASSLETQSNTGELFF. The CDR3 DNA reads TGTGCCAGCAGCTTGGAAACTCAATCTAACACCGGGGAGCTGTTTTTT. The gene calls are TRBV5-4 and TRBJ2-2, with D unclear. This CDR3 is built from 16 residues. Trimming removed 0 bases at V and 2 bases at J, with 11 bases between. Germline V gives CDR1 SGHNT, CDR2 YYREEE (reference sequence).

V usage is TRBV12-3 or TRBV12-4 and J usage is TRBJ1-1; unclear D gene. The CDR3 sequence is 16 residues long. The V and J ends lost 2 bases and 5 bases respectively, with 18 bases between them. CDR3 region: CASSLRAREKETEAFF. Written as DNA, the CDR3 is TGTGCCAGCAGTTTAAGAGCGAGGGAAAAGGAAACTGAAGCTTTCTTT.

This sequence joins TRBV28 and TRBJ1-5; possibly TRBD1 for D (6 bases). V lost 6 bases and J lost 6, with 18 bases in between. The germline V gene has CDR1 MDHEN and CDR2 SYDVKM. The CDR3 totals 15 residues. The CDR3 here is CASSTGTPGGQPQHF. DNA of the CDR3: TGTGCCAGCAGCACGGGGACACCCGGAGGTCAGCCCCAGCATTTT.

The CDR3 loop reads CASSQPSYGYTF. Written as DNA, the CDR3 is TGTGCCAGCAGTCAGCCCTCCTATGGCTACACCTTC. The rearrangement joins TRBV12-3 or TRBV12-4 to TRBJ1-2, with unresolved D. The ends were cut back, 5 bases at V and 4 bases at J, with 8 bases in the middle. This CDR3 has 12 amino acids.